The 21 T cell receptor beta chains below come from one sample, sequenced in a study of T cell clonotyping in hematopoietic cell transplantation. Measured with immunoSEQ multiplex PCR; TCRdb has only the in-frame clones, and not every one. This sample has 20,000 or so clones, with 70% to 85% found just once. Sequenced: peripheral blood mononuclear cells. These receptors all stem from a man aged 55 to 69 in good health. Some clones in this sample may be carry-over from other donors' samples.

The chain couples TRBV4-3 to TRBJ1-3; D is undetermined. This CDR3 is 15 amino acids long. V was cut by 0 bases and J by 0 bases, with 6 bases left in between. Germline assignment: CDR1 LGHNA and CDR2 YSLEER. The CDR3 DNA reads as TGCGCCAGCAGCCAAGATGAGGGCTCTGGAAACACCATATATTTT. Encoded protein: CASSQDEGSGNTIYF.

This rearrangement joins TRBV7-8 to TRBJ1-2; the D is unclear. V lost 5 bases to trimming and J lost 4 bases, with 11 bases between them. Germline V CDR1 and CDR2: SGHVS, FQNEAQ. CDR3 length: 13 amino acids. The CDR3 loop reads CASSPRTTYGYTF. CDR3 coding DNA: TGTGCCAGCAGCCCCAGGACCACCTATGGCTACACCTTC. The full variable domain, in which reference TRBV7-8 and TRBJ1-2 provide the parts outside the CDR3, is GAGVSQSPRYKVAKRGQDVALRCDPISGHVSLFWYQQALGQGPEFLTYFQNEAQLDKSGLPSDRFFAERPEGSVSTLKIQRTQQEDSAVYLCASSPRTTYGYTFGSGTRLTVV.

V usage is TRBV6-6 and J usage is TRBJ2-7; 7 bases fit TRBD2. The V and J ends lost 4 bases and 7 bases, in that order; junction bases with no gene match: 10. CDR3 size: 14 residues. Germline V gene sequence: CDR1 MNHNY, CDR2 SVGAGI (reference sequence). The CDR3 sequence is CASSLTSEVGEQYF. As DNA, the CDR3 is TGTGCCAGCAGTTTAACTAGCGAAGTTGGGGAGCAGTACTTC.

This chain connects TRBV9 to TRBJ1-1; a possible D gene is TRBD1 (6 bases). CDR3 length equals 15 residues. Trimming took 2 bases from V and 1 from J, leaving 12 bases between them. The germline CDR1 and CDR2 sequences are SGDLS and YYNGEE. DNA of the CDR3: TGTGCCAGCAGCGTCGACAGGACCCCGAACACTGAAGCTTTCTTT. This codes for CASSVDRTPNTEAFF.

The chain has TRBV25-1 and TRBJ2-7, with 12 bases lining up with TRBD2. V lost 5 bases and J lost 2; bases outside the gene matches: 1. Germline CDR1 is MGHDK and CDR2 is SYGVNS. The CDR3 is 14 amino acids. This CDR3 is CASSRTSGTYEQYF. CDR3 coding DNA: TGTGCCAGCAGTCGGACTAGCGGGACCTACGAGCAGTACTTC.

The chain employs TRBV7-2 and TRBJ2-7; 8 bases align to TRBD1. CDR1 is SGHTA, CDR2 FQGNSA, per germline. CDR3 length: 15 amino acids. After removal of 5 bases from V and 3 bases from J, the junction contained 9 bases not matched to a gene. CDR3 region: CASSLGADRGYEQYF. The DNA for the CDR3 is TGTGCCAGCAGCCTCGGAGCCGACAGGGGCTACGAGCAGTACTTC.

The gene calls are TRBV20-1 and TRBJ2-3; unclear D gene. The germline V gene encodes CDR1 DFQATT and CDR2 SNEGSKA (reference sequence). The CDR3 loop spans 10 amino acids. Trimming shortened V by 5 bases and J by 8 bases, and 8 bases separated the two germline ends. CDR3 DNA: TGCAGTGCTCAAAGCCGTACGCAGTATTTT. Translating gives CSAQSRTQYF.

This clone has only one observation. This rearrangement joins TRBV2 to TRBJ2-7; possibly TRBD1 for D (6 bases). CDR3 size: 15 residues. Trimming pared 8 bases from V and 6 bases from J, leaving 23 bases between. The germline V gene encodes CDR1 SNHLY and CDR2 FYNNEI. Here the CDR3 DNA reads TGTGCCAGCGGTCCTCTACTTTTACAGGGCTTCGAGCAGTACTTC. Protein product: CASGPLLLQGFEQYF.

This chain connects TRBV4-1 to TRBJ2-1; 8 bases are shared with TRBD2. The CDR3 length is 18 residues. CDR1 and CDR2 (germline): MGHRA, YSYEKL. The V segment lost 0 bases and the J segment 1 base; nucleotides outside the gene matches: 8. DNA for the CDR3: TGCGCCAGCAGCCAAGATCTAGCGCGGGGGGATTCCTACAATGAGCAGTTCTTC. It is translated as CASSQDLARGDSYNEQFF.

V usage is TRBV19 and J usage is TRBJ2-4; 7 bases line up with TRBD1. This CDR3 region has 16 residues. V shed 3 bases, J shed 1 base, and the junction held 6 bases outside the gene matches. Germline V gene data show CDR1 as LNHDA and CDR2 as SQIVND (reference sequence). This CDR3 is CASSIGTVMAKNIQYF. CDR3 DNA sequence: TGTGCCAGTAGTATCGGGACAGTGATGGCCAAAAACATTCAGTACTTC.

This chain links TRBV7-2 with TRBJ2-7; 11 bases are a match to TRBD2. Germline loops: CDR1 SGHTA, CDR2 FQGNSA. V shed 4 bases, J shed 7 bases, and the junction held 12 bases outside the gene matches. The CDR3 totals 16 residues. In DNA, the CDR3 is TGTGCCAGCAGCTCGAGACTAGCGGGAAGAGTGGGGGAGCAGTACTTC. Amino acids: CASSSRLAGRVGEQYF. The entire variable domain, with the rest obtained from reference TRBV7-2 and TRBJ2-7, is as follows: GAGVSQSPSNKVTEKGKDVELRCDPISGHTALYWYRQSLGQGLEFLIYFQGNSAPDKSGLPSDRFSAERTGGSVSTLTIQRTQQEDSAVYLCASSSRLAGRVGEQYFGPGTRLTVT.

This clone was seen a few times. In DNA, the CDR3 is TGTGCCAGCACGCCCTCGGGACAGGCAAGGAGCTCCTACGAGCAGTACTTC. Translating gives CASTPSGQARSSYEQYF. This rearrangement joins TRBV27 to TRBJ2-7; TRBD1 aligns across 8 bases. Per germline, CDR1 MNHEY and CDR2 SMNVEV (reference sequence). With V trimmed by 7 bases and J by 0 bases, 14 bases remained unmatched. This CDR3 comprises 17 residues.

The CDR3 region is CAWSPYLSSYNEQFF. The CDR3 DNA sequence: TGTGCCTGGAGCCCCTACTTGAGCTCCTACAATGAGCAGTTCTTC. The chain joins TRBV30 to TRBJ2-1; D remains unclear. V lost 3 bases and J 0 bases, leaving 12 bases between the germline ends. The CDR3 has 15 residues. CDR1 and CDR2 (germline): GTSNPN, SVGIG (reference sequence).

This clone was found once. The CDR3 is CAWSDRATNEKLFF. CDR3 in DNA: TGTGCCTGGTCCGACAGAGCAACTAATGAAAAACTGTTTTTT. J is TRBJ1-4 and V is TRBV30, with TRBD1 as a possible D gene (5 bases). From germline, CDR1 is GTSNPN and CDR2 SVGIG (reference sequence). CDR3 length: 14 residues. V lost 5 bases to trimming and J lost 0 bases, with 10 bases between them.

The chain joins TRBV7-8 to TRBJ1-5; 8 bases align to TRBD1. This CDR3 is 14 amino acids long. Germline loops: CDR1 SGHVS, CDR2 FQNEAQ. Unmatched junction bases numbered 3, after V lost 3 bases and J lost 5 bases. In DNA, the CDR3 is TGTGCCAGCAGCTTCGGGACAGGATATCAGCCCCAGCATTTT. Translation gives CASSFGTGYQPQHF. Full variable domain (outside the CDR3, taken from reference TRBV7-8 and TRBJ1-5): GAGVSQSPRYKVAKRGQDVALRCDPISGHVSLFWYQQALGQGPEFLTYFQNEAQLDKSGLPSDRFFAERPEGSVSTLKIQRTQQEDSAVYLCASSFGTGYQPQHFGDGTRLSIL.

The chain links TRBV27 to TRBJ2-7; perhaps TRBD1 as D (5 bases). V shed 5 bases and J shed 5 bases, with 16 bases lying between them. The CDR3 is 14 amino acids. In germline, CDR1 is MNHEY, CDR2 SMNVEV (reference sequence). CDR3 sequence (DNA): TGTGCCAGCAGTCGCGGACACGAGGCCGACGAGCAGTACTTC. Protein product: CASSRGHEADEQYF.

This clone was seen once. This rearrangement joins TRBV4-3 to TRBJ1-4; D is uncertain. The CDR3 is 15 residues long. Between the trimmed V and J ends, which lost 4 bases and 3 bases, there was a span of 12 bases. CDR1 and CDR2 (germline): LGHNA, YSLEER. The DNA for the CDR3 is TGCGCCAGCAGCCTCTTCAGAGGGCCTAATGAAAAACTGTTTTTT. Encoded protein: CASSLFRGPNEKLFF.

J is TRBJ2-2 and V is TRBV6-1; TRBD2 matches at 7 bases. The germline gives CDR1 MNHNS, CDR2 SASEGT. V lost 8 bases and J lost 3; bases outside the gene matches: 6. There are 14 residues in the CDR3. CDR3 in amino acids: CASGGGGYTGELFF. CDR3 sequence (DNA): TGTGCCAGCGGGGGGGGAGGGTACACCGGGGAGCTGTTTTTT.

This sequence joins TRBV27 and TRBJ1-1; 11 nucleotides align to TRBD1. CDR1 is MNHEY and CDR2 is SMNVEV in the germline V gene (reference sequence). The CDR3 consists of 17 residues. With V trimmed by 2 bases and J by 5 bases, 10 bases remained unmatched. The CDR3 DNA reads TGTGCCAGCAGTTTAGCGTGGACAGGGGGCGTCGGGACTGAAGCTTTCTTT. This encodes CASSLAWTGGVGTEAFF.

CDR3: CASSSGPNTEAFF. CDR3 coding DNA: TGTGCCAGCAGTTCGGGCCCGAACACTGAAGCTTTCTTT. The chain uses TRBV2 and TRBJ1-1; D uncertain. Trimming removed 5 bases at V and 1 base at J, with 8 bases between. This CDR3 comprises 13 residues. CDR1 and CDR2 (germline): SNHLY, FYNNEI.

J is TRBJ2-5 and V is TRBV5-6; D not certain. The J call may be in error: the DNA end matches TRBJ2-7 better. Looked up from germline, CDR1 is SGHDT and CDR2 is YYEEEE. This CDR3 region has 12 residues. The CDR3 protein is CASSLSNYEQYF. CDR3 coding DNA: TGTGCCAGCAGCTTGTCGAACTACGAGCAGTACTTC.